Shown below are 21 T cell receptor beta chains from a single sample sequenced in a study of early T cells in non-severe SARS-CoV-2 infection. TCRdb fed the 5' RACE reads into MiXCR, producing one record per CDR3 protein. The sample yields 20,000 to 25,000 distinct CDR3 sequences, about 4.7% seen once. The sequenced sample was whole blood. The receptor source for this set is an adult who was a healthcare worker with PCR-confirmed SARS-CoV-2 infection or an uninfected control (not recorded which).

This clonotype was counted many times. J is TRBJ2-1 and V is TRBV2, with 7 bases that match TRBD2. Germline CDR1 reads SNHLY; CDR2 reads FYNNEI. The CDR3 length is 14 residues. After removal of 10 bases from V and 7 bases from J, the junction contained 13 bases not matched to a gene. The CDR3 DNA sequence: TGTGCCACAATGGGGGGGTATGACTGGAATGAGCAGTTCTTC. Protein product: CATMGGYDWNEQFF.

In this sample, this clonotype turned up many times. The chain uses TRBV7-2 and TRBJ2-4; 10 nucleotides line up with TRBD2. The CDR3 is 15 amino acids. The germline V gene encodes CDR1 SGHTA and CDR2 FQGNSA. Germline trimming cut 1 base from V and 9 bases from J; bases unmatched to any gene: 6. CDR3 sequence (DNA): TGTGCCAGCAGCTTAGTTTTAGCGGGGGGTGGCATTCAGTACTTC. Translating gives CASSLVLAGGGIQYF.

This clonotype was detected a few times. The genes are TRBV7-9 and TRBJ2-1, with 9 bases identical to TRBD2. Per germline, CDR1 SEHNR and CDR2 FQNEAQ (reference sequence). CDR3 size: 16 residues. The trim removed 4 bases at V and 4 bases at J, leaving 8 bases unmatched. CDR3 nucleotides: TGTGCCAGCAGCTCCACCTCGCGGGGGGGTTACAATGAGCAGTTCTTC. This gives the protein CASSSTSRGGYNEQFF.

The V call is TRBV5-1, the J call TRBJ2-2; D is perhaps TRBD1 or TRBD2 (5 bases each). This CDR3 contains 13 residues. V gave up 7 bases and J gave up 2 bases, with 9 bases separating them. Germline V CDR1 and CDR2: SGHRS, YFSETQ. CDR3 amino acids: CASRDGNTGELFF. In DNA, the CDR3 is TGCGCCAGCCGGGACGGAAACACCGGGGAGCTGTTTTTT. The variable domain in full, completed from reference TRBV5-1 and TRBJ2-2, reads KAGVTQTPRYLIKTRGQQVTLSCSPISGHRSVSWYQQTPGQGLQFLFEYFSETQRNKGNFPGRFSGRQFSNSRSEMNVSTLELGDSALYLCASRDGNTGELFFGEGSRLTVL.

V usage is TRBV19 and J usage is TRBJ2-5, with 7 positions matching TRBD2. This CDR3 has 14 residues. Germline-derived CDR1 and CDR2 are LNHDA and SQIVND (reference sequence). Trimming at V came to 5 bases and at J to 4 bases, leaving 7 bases not matched to a gene. CDR3 amino acids: CASSPGGGRETQYF. CDR3 coding DNA: TGTGCCAGTAGTCCTGGGGGGGGTCGAGAGACCCAGTACTTC. The whole variable domain, remainder taken from reference TRBV19 and TRBJ2-5, is DGGITQSPKYLFRKEGQNVTLSCEQNLNHDAMYWYRQDPGQGLRLIYYSQIVNDFQKGDIAEGYSVSREKKESFPLTVTSAQKNPTAFYLCASSPGGGRETQYFGPGTRLLVL.

This clonotype showed up just a few times. The chain uses TRBV7-2 and TRBJ1-3, with D possibly being TRBD1 (5 bases). CDR3 size: 14 residues. Looked up from germline, CDR1 is SGHTA and CDR2 is FQGNSA. V was pared by 4 bases and J by 11 bases, with 18 bases between. Here the CDR3 DNA reads TGTGCCAGCAGCTCGGACACCGAAGAGGAGTCCATATATTTT. This encodes CASSSDTEEESIYF.

Ten or more counts support this clonotype. The chain is built from TRBV20-1 and TRBJ2-5, with D perhaps given as TRBD1 or TRBD2 (5 bases each). The germline CDR1 and CDR2 sequences are DFQATT and SNEGSKA (reference sequence). V was clipped by 6 bases and J by 2 bases, with 10 bases between them. The CDR3 spans 12 residues. The CDR3 nucleotides read TGCAGTGCCGAGGGGTTTCAAGAGACCCAGTACTTC. Translated: CSAEGFQETQYF.

This clonotype turned up a few times. The chain has TRBV18 and TRBJ2-7, with D possibly being TRBD2 (5 bases). Per germline, CDR1 KGHSH and CDR2 LQKENI. V was cut by 4 bases and J by 6 bases, with 16 bases left in between. This CDR3 has 14 amino acids. The CDR3 loop reads CASSRGGGAGEQYF. The CDR3 nucleotides read TGTGCCAGCTCACGAGGAGGAGGCGCAGGCGAGCAGTACTTC.

The chain has TRBV6-2 or TRBV6-3 and TRBJ2-3, with D perhaps matching TRBD2 (6 bases). Germline CDR1 MNHEY, CDR2 SVGEGT. Trimming took 6 bases from V and 4 from J, leaving 11 bases between them. The CDR3 is 13 residues long. CDR3 protein: CASSRSGSDTQYF. The CDR3 coding sequence is TGTGCCAGCAGCAGAAGCGGGTCAGATACGCAGTATTTT.

This clonotype was seen a few times. The gene calls are TRBV20-1 and TRBJ1-5, with D possibly TRBD1 on 5 matching bases. CDR1 is DFQATT and CDR2 is SNEGSKA in the germline V gene (reference sequence). This CDR3 region has 16 residues. Trimming cost V 3 bases and J 0 bases, with 15 bases left between them. CDR3 protein: CSASIRDPDSNQPQHF. The CDR3 DNA sequence: TGCAGTGCTAGCATTCGGGACCCCGATAGCAATCAGCCCCAGCATTTT.

This clonotype was observed at least ten times. An end of the junction does not agree with germline; a read error may underlie this. The V and J genes are TRBV4-3 and TRBJ2-1; D might be TRBD1 (7 bases). The length of the CDR3 is 13 residues. The V gene's germline CDR1 is LGHNA and CDR2 YSLEER. In DNA form, the CDR3 reads TGCGCCAGCAGCTCCTTCGCGGGACAGCCCGTTGTCTTC. It specifies CASSSFAGQPVVF.

This clonotype has more than one count but fewer than ten. This chain uses TRBV7-9 with TRBJ1-2, with D unresolved. The CDR3 loop spans 12 amino acids. V lost 5 bases to trimming and J lost 3 bases, with 7 bases between them. CDR1 and CDR2 (germline): SEHNR, FQNEAQ (reference sequence). The CDR3 DNA reads as TGTGCCAGCAGCCCCGACTACTATGGCTACACCTTC. Translation: CASSPDYYGYTF.

This clonotype was picked up many times. V gene TRBV6-2 or TRBV6-3 combines with J gene TRBJ2-1, with D tentatively TRBD2 (6 bases). Germline assignment: CDR1 MNHEY and CDR2 SVGEGT. The CDR3 runs 20 residues. V lost 3 bases and J 7 bases, leaving 31 bases between the germline ends. The CDR3 here is CASSYAPEKNGAFGGNEQFF. For the CDR3, the DNA is TGTGCCAGCAGTTATGCTCCGGAGAAAAACGGGGCGTTTGGGGGGAATGAGCAGTTCTTC.

This clonotype was detected ten times or more. This chain joins TRBV4-3 and TRBJ1-6, with TRBD1 identical over 9 bases. The CDR3 runs to 16 residues. The V gene end was trimmed by 1 base and the J gene end by 7 bases; junction bases not matched to a gene: 5. Germline V gene sequence: CDR1 LGHNA, CDR2 YSLEER. CDR3 sequence (DNA): TGCGCCAGCAGCCAAGGGGCCGGACAGGGGAATTCACCCCTCCACTTT. This encodes CASSQGAGQGNSPLHF.

This clonotype was recorded at least ten times. V is TRBV7-2 and J is TRBJ2-3; TRBD2 matches at 9 bases. Trimming took 1 base from V and 3 from J; bases not matched to a gene: 5. CDR1 SGHTA and CDR2 FQGNSA come from the germline V gene. There are 16 residues in the CDR3. For the CDR3, the DNA is TGTGCCAGCAGCTTAGATGGCGGGGGGGGAACAGATACGCAGTATTTT. This translates into CASSLDGGGGTDTQYF.

Within the sample, this clonotype is medium-sized (0.01 to 0.1%). The chain carries TRBV11-1 and TRBJ1-1, with D hard to call. The germline V and J ends were trimmed by 3 bases and 3 bases, with 11 bases remaining between them. Germline lookup yields CDR1 SGHAT and CDR2 FQDESV (reference sequence). The CDR3 spans 14 residues. CDR3 sequence reads: CASSFTGFDTEAFF. DNA of the CDR3: TGTGCCAGCAGCTTCACGGGGTTTGACACTGAAGCTTTCTTT.

There are many counts of this clonotype. The chain has TRBV5-6 and TRBJ1-5; TRBD1 matches at 10 bases. The germline gives CDR1 SGHDT, CDR2 YYEEEE. V was pared by 0 bases and J by 4 bases, with 10 bases of the junction left unmatched. This CDR3 is 18 amino acids long. The CDR3 loop reads CASSLAPGQGRQNQPQHF. DNA of the CDR3: TGTGCCAGCAGCTTGGCCCCGGGACAGGGGCGTCAGAATCAGCCCCAGCATTTT.

The table lists this clonotype with a few counts. This chain joins TRBV28 and TRBJ2-2, with D possibly being TRBD1 (5 bases). The CDR3 contains 15 residues. V was clipped by 3 bases and J by 2 bases, with 10 bases between them. The V gene's germline CDR1 is MDHEN and CDR2 SYDVKM. As DNA, the CDR3 is TGTGCCAGCAGTTTTTCGCAGGGTAACACCGGGGAGCTGTTTTTT. Its translation is CASSFSQGNTGELFF.

In this sample, this clonotype turned up many times. The V and J genes are TRBV12-3 or TRBV12-4 and TRBJ2-6; 9 bases match TRBD1. This CDR3 contains 17 residues. V lost 3 bases, J lost 2 bases, and 5 bases stayed unmatched. The CDR3 nucleotides read TGTGCCAGCAGTTTTACAGACAGGGGGACTGGGGCCAACGTCCTGACTTTC. Translated, it gives CASSFTDRGTGANVLTF.

This clonotype was found many times. The chain employs TRBV27 and TRBJ1-5; D gene uncertain. V was trimmed by 3 bases and J by 4 bases, leaving 13 bases between them. The length of the CDR3 is 15 residues. The germline gives CDR1 MNHEY, CDR2 SMNVEV (reference sequence). The CDR3 bases are TGTGCCAGCAGTTTGGGGAACAGCCCGAATCAGCCCCAGCATTTT. Protein: CASSLGNSPNQPQHF.

This clonotype was seen many times. The chain is built from TRBV7-9 and TRBJ2-1; the match to TRBD2 covers 9 bases. The CDR3 is made up of 15 amino acids. Per germline, CDR1 SEHNR and CDR2 FQNEAQ (reference sequence). The junction had 7 bases not matched to a gene; V was cut back by 5 bases and J by 5 bases. The CDR3 sequence is CASSPRLAGHNEQFF. The CDR3 DNA follows: TGTGCCAGCAGCCCCCGGCTAGCGGGGCACAATGAGCAGTTCTTC.